One and the same sample provided the 21 T cell receptor beta chains below, sequenced in a study of shared clonotypes between healthy human individuals. Profiling relied on immunoSEQ multiplex PCR, and the TCRdb table lists in-frame clones only, not all of them. The repertoire consists of over a million clones, with approximately 80% occurring once and the leading ten covering under 0.8%. Sequencing input: memory CD4+ T cells from PBMCs. Indicated subset: CD45RA-negative fraction. The receptor source for this set is a man aged 18 to 30 in good health. Some clones in this sample may be carry-over from other donors' samples.

The J gene is TRBJ1-2, the V gene TRBV6-1, with no clear D. CDR3 length equals 12 residues. Germline V gene data show CDR1 as MNHNS and CDR2 as SASEGT. V lost 6 bases and J lost 3, with 8 bases in between. The chain's CDR3 is CASSSEDYGYTF. The CDR3 DNA follows: TGTGCCAGCAGCTCGGAAGACTATGGCTACACCTTC.

V is TRBV5-1 and J is TRBJ1-2; possible D gene TRBD1, 5 bases. V was clipped by 0 bases and J by 4 bases, with 7 bases between them. The germline CDR1 and CDR2 sequences are SGHRS and YFSETQ. The CDR3 is 13 amino acids. CDR3 amino acids: CASSLEGTYGYTF. The DNA for the CDR3 is TGCGCCAGCAGCTTGGAAGGGACCTATGGCTACACCTTC.

The genes are TRBV10-3 and TRBJ2-7; D possibly corresponds to TRBD1 (5 bases). The V end was cut by 4 bases, the J end by 0 bases, with 16 bases between. The CDR3 totals 16 residues. Looked up from germline, CDR1 is ENHRY and CDR2 is SYGVKD. The CDR3 region has the DNA TGTGCCATCAGTGTACATAGGGGCCGCTTCTCCTACGAGCAGTACTTC. Translating it yields CAISVHRGRFSYEQYF.

This chain joins TRBV4-1 and TRBJ1-1; TRBD1 aligns across 10 bases. Germline V CDR1 and CDR2: MGHRA, YSYEKL. V dropped 2 bases and J dropped 6; count of bases not matched to a gene: 6. The CDR3 loop spans 15 amino acids. The CDR3 DNA is TGCGCCAGCAGCCAACAGACAGGGGGCGTAGCTGAAGCTTTCTTT. Residues: CASSQQTGGVAEAFF.

The V gene is TRBV18, the J gene TRBJ1-2, with D tentatively TRBD1 (6 bases). There are 14 residues in the CDR3. V dropped 4 bases and J dropped 1 base, with 10 bases sitting between them. The germline V gene has CDR1 KGHSH and CDR2 LQKENI. DNA of the CDR3: TGTGCCAGCTCACTGGACAGAAATAACTATGGCTACACCTTC. It is translated as CASSLDRNNYGYTF.

The chain links TRBV2 to TRBJ1-5, with TRBD1 matching over 9 bases. This CDR3 is built from 14 residues. The V and J ends lost 6 bases and 5 bases, in that order; junction bases with no gene match: 5. Germline V lookup: CDR1 SNHLY, CDR2 FYNNEI. CDR3 coding DNA: TGTGCCAGCAGGGCGTGGACAGGGGATCAGCCCCAGCATTTT. This sequence encodes CASRAWTGDQPQHF.

The V and J genes are TRBV10-3 and TRBJ2-1; the match to TRBD2 covers 10 bases. V dropped 10 bases and J dropped 4; count of bases not matched to a gene: 7. Germline assignment: CDR1 ENHRY and CDR2 SYGVKD. The CDR3 contains 14 residues. The CDR3 sequence: CATMTSGSYNEQFF. The CDR3 region has the DNA TGTGCCACCATGACTAGCGGGTCTTACAATGAGCAGTTCTTC.

The CDR3 here is CASSGSGRGADTQYF. CDR3 DNA: TGCGCCAGCAGCGGAAGCGGGAGAGGGGCAGATACGCAGTATTTT. The gene calls are TRBV5-1 and TRBJ2-3, with 8 bases identical to TRBD2. Trimming took 4 bases from V and 4 from J; bases not matched to a gene: 8. From germline, CDR1 is SGHRS and CDR2 YFSETQ. This CDR3 region has 15 residues.

The chain uses TRBV28 and TRBJ2-7; D not resolved. The CDR3 totals 12 residues. V lost 6 bases and J lost 6, with 12 bases in between. Germline-derived CDR1 and CDR2 are MDHEN and SYDVKM. Here the CDR3 reads CASRQDTLEQYF. The CDR3 coding sequence is TGTGCCAGCAGGCAAGACACGCTCGAGCAGTACTTC.

This chain uses TRBV28 with TRBJ1-4; D is uncertain. The CDR3 sequence is 14 residues long. V lost 3 bases to trimming and J lost 8 bases, with 13 bases between them. Germline V CDR1 and CDR2: MDHEN, SYDVKM. CDR3 nucleotide sequence: TGTGCCAGCAGTTTTGGATCCTTGCCCGAAAAACTGTTTTTT. Protein product: CASSFGSLPEKLFF.

This clone was observed a few times. The junction differs from germline at one of its ends, possibly a read error. This sequence joins TRBV11-3 and TRBJ1-1; the D gene is possibly TRBD1 (6 bases). Germline CDR1 SGHNT, CDR2 YENEEA. This CDR3 spans 13 amino acids. The CDR3 is CASSHLGDTEAFF. The CDR3 DNA reads as TGTGCCAGCAGTCATTTGGGGGACACTGAGGCTTTCTTT.

In this sample, this clone turned up a few times. The rearrangement joins TRBV11-1 to TRBJ2-1; 10 nucleotides align to TRBD2. From germline, CDR1 is SGHAT and CDR2 FQDESV (reference sequence). Unmatched junction bases numbered 13, after V lost 5 bases and J lost 0 bases. CDR3 size: 19 residues. CDR3 loop: CASSPDGESGRGSYNEQFF. The CDR3 DNA is TGTGCCAGCAGCCCCGACGGGGAGAGCGGGAGGGGCTCCTACAATGAGCAGTTCTTC.

The chain links TRBV5-5 to TRBJ1-5; D unclear. V lost 4 bases and J 6 bases, leaving 17 bases between the germline ends. Germline CDR1 and CDR2: SGHKS and YYEKEE (reference sequence). CDR3 size: 15 residues. CDR3 region: CASSKYGVVGQPQHF. The CDR3 nucleotides read TGTGCCAGCAGCAAGTACGGGGTAGTAGGTCAGCCCCAGCATTTT.

A word on this clone: Other DNA variants within this sample encode the same CDR3. The chain couples TRBV28 to TRBJ1-5; D call uncertain. Between the trimmed V and J ends, which lost 2 bases and 1 base, there was a span of 6 bases. The length of the CDR3 is 14 residues. CDR1 and CDR2 from the germline V gene are MDHEN and SYDVKM. The CDR3 coding sequence is TGTGCCAGCAGTTTAGGGGTCAGCAATCAGCCCCAGCATTTT. Encoded protein: CASSLGVSNQPQHF.

The genes are TRBV18 and TRBJ1-1; D is undetermined. The V gene's germline CDR1 is KGHSH and CDR2 LQKENI. The CDR3 runs 15 residues. The V gene lost 4 bases and the J gene lost 1 base, with 13 bases spanning the gap. CDR3 DNA: TGTGCCAGCTCACTCGGGAGGTCCCCGAACACTGAAGCTTTCTTT. Protein: CASSLGRSPNTEAFF.

This sequence joins TRBV28 and TRBJ1-2; weak D call: TRBD1 (6 bases). Germline V CDR1 and CDR2: MDHEN, SYDVKM. This CDR3 spans 14 amino acids. V shed 6 bases and J shed 4 bases, with 15 bases lying between them. The DNA of the CDR3 is TGTGCCAGCAGACAGGGAGAGGCGGGCTATGGCTACACCTTC. Its protein is CASRQGEAGYGYTF.

This clone occurred once. This chain connects TRBV5-4 to TRBJ2-1; TRBD1 is a possible D gene (5 bases). Germline CDR1 SGHNT, CDR2 YYREEE (reference sequence). The V gene lost 4 bases and the J gene lost 6 bases, with 11 bases spanning the gap. The CDR3 totals 13 residues. The CDR3 bases are TGTGCCAGCAGCCACTCTAGGGGCAATGAGCAGTTCTTC. Amino acid sequence: CASSHSRGNEQFF.

This chain connects TRBV5-1 to TRBJ1-1; D is perhaps TRBD1 (6 bases). V dropped 4 bases and J dropped 1 base, with 17 bases sitting between them. Germline V gene lookup returns CDR1 SGHRS and CDR2 YFSETQ. CDR3 length: 16 amino acids. The CDR3 DNA reads as TGCGCCAGCAGCACAGGGCGGACAGTGCAGAACACTGAAGCTTTCTTT. This gives the protein CASSTGRTVQNTEAFF. Full variable domain (missing parts from reference TRBV5-1 and TRBJ1-1): KAGVTQTPRYLIKTRGQQVTLSCSPISGHRSVSWYQQTPGQGLQFLFEYFSETQRNKGNFPGRFSGRQFSNSRSEMNVSTLELGDSALYLCASSTGRTVQNTEAFFGQGTRLTVV.

V usage is TRBV5-6 and J usage is TRBJ2-3; TRBD1 matches at 7 bases. V lost 4 bases to trimming and J lost 1 base; unmatched junction nucleotides: 6. CDR1 and CDR2 (germline): SGHDT, YYEEEE. There are 15 residues in the CDR3. For the CDR3, the DNA is TGTGCCAGCAGCCTCGAGGGGGCTGGCACAGATACGCAGTATTTT. Translation: CASSLEGAGTDTQYF.

The genes are TRBV25-1 and TRBJ2-7; D not resolved. The CDR3 extends over 12 amino acids. V was cut by 8 bases and J by 3 bases, with 11 bases left in between. Germline V gene data show CDR1 as MGHDK and CDR2 as SYGVNS. The CDR3 DNA is TGTGCCAGCTCAGGCTCCTTCTACGAGCAGTACTTC. Translating it yields CASSGSFYEQYF.

CDR3 sequence reads: CASSLRDNYYEQYF. The CDR3 DNA reads as TGCGCCAGCAGCCTCCGGGACAACTACTACGAGCAGTACTTC. The gene calls are TRBV4-1 and TRBJ2-7, with D possibly matching TRBD1 (6 bases). CDR3 length: 14 amino acids. Trimming removed 4 bases at V and 3 bases at J, with 13 bases between. CDR1 MGHRA and CDR2 YSYEKL come from the germline V gene.